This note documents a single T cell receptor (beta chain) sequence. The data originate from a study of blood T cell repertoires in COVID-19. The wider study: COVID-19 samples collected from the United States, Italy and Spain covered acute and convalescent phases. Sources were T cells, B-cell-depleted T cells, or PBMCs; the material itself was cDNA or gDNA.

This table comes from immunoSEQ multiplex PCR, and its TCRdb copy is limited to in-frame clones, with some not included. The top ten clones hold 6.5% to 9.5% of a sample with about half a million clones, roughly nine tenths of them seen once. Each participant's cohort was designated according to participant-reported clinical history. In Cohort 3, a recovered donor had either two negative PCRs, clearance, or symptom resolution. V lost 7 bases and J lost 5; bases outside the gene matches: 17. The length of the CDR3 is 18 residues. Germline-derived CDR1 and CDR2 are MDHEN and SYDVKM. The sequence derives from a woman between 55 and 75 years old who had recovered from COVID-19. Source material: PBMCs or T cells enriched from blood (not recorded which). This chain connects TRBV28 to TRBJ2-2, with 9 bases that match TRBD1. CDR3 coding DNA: TGTGCCAGCAAGCAAAGGGGGCCCGGGACAGGGTTAACCGGGGAGCTGTTTTTT. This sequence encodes CASKQRGPGTGLTGELFF.